This T cell receptor (beta chain) was profiled in a study of shared clonotypes between healthy human individuals. Whole-study results and caveats: The low donor count limited represented genetic and exposure-history diversity. Non-shared clonotypes showed lower generation probabilities than clonotypes common to all four donors.

Sorted-subset replicate PCRs used 150 to 200 ng DNA, about 30,000 T cell genomes. Using immunoSEQ multiplex PCR, the repertoire was profiled, and TCRdb retains in-frame clones only, with some absent. In the table there are a few million clones, 95% of which are singletons. The CDR3 length is 15 residues. Between the trimmed V and J ends, which lost 3 bases and 1 base, there was a span of 11 bases. Germline V lookup: CDR1 KGHSH, CDR2 LQKENI. Researchers partitioned CD4+ cells into CD45RA+ naive and CD45RA-negative memory subsets. Turning to this clone: As yet, its antigen is unknown.

V is TRBV18 and J is TRBJ2-3; D remains unclear. The receptor comes from a man between 18 and 29 years old in good health. The sample taken for sequencing was naive CD4+ T cells sorted from blood. Subset reported: CD45RA+ positively selected. The CDR3: CASSPDRSRTDTQYF. The CDR3 DNA follows: TGTGCCAGCTCACCGGACCGTAGTCGCACAGATACGCAGTATTTT.